Listed below are T cell receptor beta chains from one sample, sequenced in a study of cytomegalovirus exposure and HLA in healthy donors. Assay: immunoSEQ multiplex PCR; the TCRdb copy retains only in-frame clones and omits some. The sample has about 200,000 clones, almost 70% seen once. The sample consisted of PBMCs. These TCRs come from a man in his forties in good health and CMV-seropositive. The CDR3 runs from the conserved cysteine through the conserved F or W. A D gene is named only where the DNA matches it firmly. Clone sizes are given selectively: once, few, many, or a class where the clone is expanded.

abundance	d_gene	v_gene	j_gene	CDR3nt	CDR3aa
.	TRBD1	TRBV11-2	TRBJ1-2	TGTGCCAGCAGCTTAACCGGGACAGGAGGGTACTATGGCTACACCTTC	CASSLTGTGGYYGYTF
.	.	TRBV9	TRBJ2-1	TGTGCCAGCAGCGTAGAGGGGGGGGGAAAGTACAATGAGCAGTTCTTC	CASSVEGGGKYNEQFF
.	.	TRBV19	TRBJ1-1	TGTGCCAGTAGTATAACCCGACAGGTCGGCGGCACTGAAGCTTTCTTT	CASSITRQVGGTEAFF
.	.	TRBV5-4	TRBJ2-5	TGTGCCAGCAGACTCGGTGCGACCCAGTACTTC	CASRLGATQYF
few	.	TRBV28	TRBJ2-7	TGTGCCACCTTGGACAGAACCTACGAGCAGTACTTC	CATLDRTYEQYF
few	TRBD2	TRBV6-5	TRBJ2-2	TGTGCCAGCAGTTACTCACTAGCGGGGGGCTCCGGGGAGCTGTTTTTT	CASSYSLAGGSGELFF
once	TRBD1	TRBV4-2	TRBJ1-6	TGTGCCAGCAGCCAAGAGCCGTCCATGGACAGGGTAGGTTCACCCCTCCACTTT	CASSQEPSMDRVGSPLHF
few	.	TRBV7-9	TRBJ2-5	TGTGCCAGCAGCTTAGTCGCCCTAGGAGAGACCCAGTACTTC	CASSLVALGETQYF
.	.	TRBV15	TRBJ1-1	TGTGCCACCGGAGGAGGCACCCCGGCGGGGGAAGCTTTCTTT	CATGGGTPAGEAFF
.	.	TRBV10-2	TRBJ1-6	TGCGCCAGCAGTGAGGGGGGGTCGAATTCACCCCTCCACTTT	CASSEGGSNSPLHF
.	.	TRBV28	TRBJ1-2	TGTGCCAGCAGCCCCGGACGGCTGGGAGGGGGCTATGGCTACACCTTC	CASSPGRLGGGYGYTF
few	TRBD1	TRBV4-2	TRBJ1-6	TGTGCCAGCAGCCAAGATGAGGGGGCGATGGGTAATTCACCCCTCCACTTT	CASSQDEGAMGNSPLHF
.	.	TRBV19	TRBJ1-2	TGTGCCAGTAGTATTCAACGGGGGGACTATGGCTACACCTTC	CASSIQRGDYGYTF
.	.	TRBV11-2	TRBJ1-2	TGTGCCAGCAGCCGTGACAGAAACTATGGCTACACCTTC	CASSRDRNYGYTF
once	.	TRBV7-3	TRBJ2-3	TGTGCCAGCAGCTTACCGGGAATCACAGATACGCAGTATTTT	CASSLPGITDTQYF
.	.	TRBV9	TRBJ2-3	TGTGCCAGCAGCGTAAGTTCGGGGGTAGCAGATACGCAGTATTTT	CASSVSSGVADTQYF
.	TRBD2	TRBV19	TRBJ2-1	TGTGCCACCCGGACTAGCGGGGGGAAGAGCTCCTACAATGAGCAGTTCTTC	CATRTSGGKSSYNEQFF
.	.	TRBV6-5	TRBJ1-2	TGTGCCAGCAACCCTTTTGGCGGAGGTAACTATGGCTACACCTTC	CASNPFGGGNYGYTF
.	.	TRBV5-8	TRBJ1-5	TGTGCCAGCAGATCGCGCGGGGCTGGGCAGCCCCAGCATTTT	CASRSRGAGQPQHF
.	TRBD1	TRBV4-2	TRBJ2-7	TGTGCCAGCAGCCCGGGACAGGGAGGTTACGAGCAGTACTTC	CASSPGQGGYEQYF
.	.	TRBV7-9	TRBJ1-1	TGTGCCAGCAGCCCTGCCAGGGGATGGAACACTGAAGCTTTCTTT	CASSPARGWNTEAFF
.	TRBD2	TRBV27	TRBJ2-1	TGTGCCAGCAGCAGCCTAGCGGGGTTCCATGAGCAGTTCTTC	CASSSLAGFHEQFF
.	.	TRBV6-5	TRBJ1-1	TGTGCCAGCGCCCGACAGAACACTGAAGCTTTCTTT	CASARQNTEAFF
few	.	TRBV6-1	TRBJ1-1	TGTGCCAGCACCTCGTCCGGGGGGAACACTGAAGCTTTCTTT	CASTSSGGNTEAFF
.	.	TRBV6-1	TRBJ1-5	TGTGCCAGCAGTGAAAACGGTCAGGGGCAGCCCCAGCATTTT	CASSENGQGQPQHF
.	TRBD1	TRBV5-4	TRBJ2-3	TGTGCCAGCAGCTGGACAGGGGGCTTAGATACGCAGTATTTT	CASSWTGGLDTQYF
.	TRBD1	TRBV28	TRBJ1-6	TGTGCCAGCAGTAGCCCGGGACAGCCAGGCGATTCACCCCTCCACTTT	CASSSPGQPGDSPLHF
few	.	TRBV11-2	TRBJ2-7	TGTGCCAGCAGCTTAGGAACAGCTTCCTACGAGCAGTACTTC	CASSLGTASYEQYF
.	.	TRBV28	TRBJ1-5	TGTGCCAGCAGTACTCCTTCAAGTCAGCCCCAGCATTTT	CASSTPSSQPQHF
few	TRBD1	TRBV10-2	TRBJ2-3	TGCGCCAGCAGTGAGTGGACAGGGGCAACAGATACGCAGTATTTT	CASSEWTGATDTQYF
.	.	TRBV4-1	TRBJ1-5	TGCGCCAGCAGTCAAGATCGGAGCAATCAGCCCCAGCATTTT	CASSQDRSNQPQHF
.	.	TRBV7-2	TRBJ1-4	TGTGCCAGCAGCGCGGGGCAGGGTAATGAAAAACTGTTTTTT	CASSAGQGNEKLFF
.	.	TRBV6-5	TRBJ2-7	TGTGCCAGCAGCTTACAGGGCGCCTACGAGCAGTACTTC	CASSLQGAYEQYF
few	.	TRBV7-9	TRBJ2-3	TGTTCCAGCAGCTTACTCAGCACAGATACGCAGTATTTT	CSSSLLSTDTQYF
.	TRBD2	TRBV6-5	TRBJ2-1	TGTGCCAGCAGTACGGGGACTAGCGGGGGCTTCGGGTTATTCTTC	CASSTGTSGGFGLFF
.	TRBD1	TRBV18	TRBJ1-1	TGTGCCAGCTCACTACAGGGGGGGGACACTGAAGCTTTCTTT	CASSLQGGDTEAFF
.	.	TRBV5-4	TRBJ2-7	TGTGCCAGCAGATTGGATAATCCCCTCTCCTACGAGCAGTACTTC	CASRLDNPLSYEQYF
once	.	TRBV7-6	TRBJ1-5	TGTGCCAGCAGTTCGGGGGGTAATCAGCCCCAGCATTTT	CASSSGGNQPQHF
few	TRBD1	TRBV9	TRBJ2-7	TGTGCCAGCAGCGCTGGGACAGGAACCTACGAGCAGTACTTC	CASSAGTGTYEQYF
.	.	TRBV6-1	TRBJ1-5	TGTGCCAGCAGTGGCCGAAACACCCTGCAGCCCCAGCATTTT	CASSGRNTLQPQHF
.	TRBD1	TRBV2	TRBJ2-7	TGTGCCAGCAGTGAATTGCACGGGACAGGGGTTTACGAGCAGTACTTC	CASSELHGTGVYEQYF
.	TRBD1	TRBV27	TRBJ1-4	TGTGCCAGCAGTTTATTGGGGCAGGGGGATGAAAAACTGTTTTTT	CASSLLGQGDEKLFF
.	TRBD1	TRBV7-2	TRBJ1-1	TGTGCCAGCAGCGCCACCGGGACAGATTCTTCTGAAGCTTTCTTT	CASSATGTDSSEAFF
few	.	TRBV6-5	TRBJ1-1	TGTGCCAGCAGCTTAACAGCCTCCACTGAAGCTTTCTTT	CASSLTASTEAFF
.	.	TRBV9	TRBJ2-5	TGTGCCAGCAGCGAGCGCCTCGACGGATTTCAAGAGACCCAGTACTTC	CASSERLDGFQETQYF
.	TRBD2	TRBV19	TRBJ2-4	TGTGCCAGTAGTTCCGCGGGGGAAGTGGGAGCCAAAAACATTCAGTACTTC	CASSSAGEVGAKNIQYF
.	.	TRBV6-1	TRBJ2-2	TGTGCCAGCAGTGGCTGGGGCGCCGGGGAGCTGTTTTTT	CASSGWGAGELFF
.	.	TRBV28	TRBJ1-5	TGTGCCAGCAGCCTACCCGGTCGGGTCAATAGCAATCAGCCCCAGCATTTT	CASSLPGRVNSNQPQHF
.	TRBD1	TRBV19	TRBJ2-7	TGTGCCAGTAGCCCCACGAGGGGGCGCGCCGAGCAGTACTTC	CASSPTRGRAEQYF
.	.	TRBV29-1	TRBJ1-2	TGCAGCGTCACAACTAACTATGGCTACACCTTC	CSVTTNYGYTF
.	TRBD1	TRBV28	TRBJ1-2	TGTGCCAGCAGTTCCCCGACAGGGCGGTATGGCTACACCTTC	CASSSPTGRYGYTF
few	.	TRBV18	TRBJ1-2	TGTGCCAGCTCACCAGGGGGCCTCATAGGCTACACCTTC	CASSPGGLIGYTF
few	.	TRBV5-4	TRBJ2-5	TGTGCCAGCAGCGAACTGGTCCAAGAGACCCAGTACTTC	CASSELVQETQYF
.	.	TRBV10-2	TRBJ2-5	TGCGCCACCCTGTACCAAGAGACCCAGTACTTC	CATLYQETQYF